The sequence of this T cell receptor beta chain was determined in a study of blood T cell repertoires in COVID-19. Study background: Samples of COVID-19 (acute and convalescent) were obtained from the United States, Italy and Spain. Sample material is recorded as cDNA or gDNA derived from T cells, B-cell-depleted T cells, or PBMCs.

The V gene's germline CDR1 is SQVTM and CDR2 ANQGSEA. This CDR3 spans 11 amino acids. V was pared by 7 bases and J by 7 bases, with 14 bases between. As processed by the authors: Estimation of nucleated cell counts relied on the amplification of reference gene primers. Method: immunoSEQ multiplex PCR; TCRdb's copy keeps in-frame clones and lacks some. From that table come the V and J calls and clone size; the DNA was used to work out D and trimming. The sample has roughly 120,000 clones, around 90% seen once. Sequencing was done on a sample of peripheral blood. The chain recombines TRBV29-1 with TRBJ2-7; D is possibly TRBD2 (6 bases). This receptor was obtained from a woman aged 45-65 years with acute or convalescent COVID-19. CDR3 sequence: CSGWDSVEQYF. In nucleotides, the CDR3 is TGCAGCGGCTGGGACTCAGTGGAGCAGTACTTC.